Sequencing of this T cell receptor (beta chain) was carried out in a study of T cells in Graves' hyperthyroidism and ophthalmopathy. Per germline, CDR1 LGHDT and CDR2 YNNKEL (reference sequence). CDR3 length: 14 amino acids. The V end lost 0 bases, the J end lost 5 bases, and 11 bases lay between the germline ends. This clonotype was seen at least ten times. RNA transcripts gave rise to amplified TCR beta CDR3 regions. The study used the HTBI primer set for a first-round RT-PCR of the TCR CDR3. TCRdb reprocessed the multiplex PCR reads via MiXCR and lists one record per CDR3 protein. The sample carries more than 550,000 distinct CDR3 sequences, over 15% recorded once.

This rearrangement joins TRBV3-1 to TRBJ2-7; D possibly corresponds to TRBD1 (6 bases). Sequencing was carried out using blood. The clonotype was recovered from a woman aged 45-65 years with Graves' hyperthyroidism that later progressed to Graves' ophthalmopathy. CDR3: CASSQDLPGDEQYF. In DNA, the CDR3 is TGTGCCAGCAGCCAAGACCTGCCAGGGGACGAGCAGTACTTC.